The next 32 T cell receptor beta chains were all read from a single sample in a study of immune evolution from preneoplasia to lung adenocarcinoma. Some clones are missing from TCRdb's copy, which holds only in-frame ones; the method was immunoSEQ multiplex PCR. The table lists about 9,500 clones, around 87% of them singletons. The sequenced sample consisted of FFPE invasive lung adenocarcinoma tissue. The receptor set was obtained from a person in their 70s with invasive lung adenocarcinoma.

In DNA, the CDR3 is TGTGCCAGCAGTTACGACAGGGTATACGAGCAGTACTTC. It codes for CASSYDRVYEQYF. The chain recombines TRBV6-6 with TRBJ2-7, with 7 bases fitting TRBD1. Germline CDR1 MNHNY, CDR2 SVGAGI (reference sequence). The CDR3 is 13 amino acids. The V and J ends lost 2 bases and 4 bases, in that order; junction bases with no gene match: 2.

The rearrangement uses TRBV20-1 and TRBJ2-5; D uncertain. CDR3 length: 11 amino acids. Trimming cost V 4 bases and J 1 base, with 4 bases left between them. CDR1 is DFQATT, CDR2 SNEGSKA, per germline (reference sequence). CDR3 nucleotides: TGCAGTGCTACGCTCCAAGAGACCCAGTACTTC. Amino acid sequence: CSATLQETQYF.

The V call is TRBV2, the J call TRBJ1-1; D call uncertain. The germline V gene encodes CDR1 SNHLY and CDR2 FYNNEI. The CDR3 has 13 amino acids. Trimming stripped 4 bases from V and 4 bases from J, with 10 bases between. CDR3 DNA sequence: TGTGCCAGCAGTGCCAATGGAGGCACTGAAGCTTTCTTT. Residues: CASSANGGTEAFF. The full variable domain, in which reference TRBV2 and TRBJ1-1 provide the parts outside the CDR3, is EPEVTQTPSHQVTQMGQEVILRCVPISNHLYFYWYRQILGQKVEFLVSFYNNEISEKSEIFDDQFSVERPDGSNFTLKIRSTKLEDSAMYFCASSANGGTEAFFGQGTRLTVV.

This clone was observed a single time. The chain is built from TRBV12-1 and TRBJ2-7; the table's D call TRBD1 went unverified against the DNA. TRBV12-1 is assigned pseudogene status. This CDR3 spans 18 amino acids. This chain's CDR3 is CASSPTTRDRDTPKEQYF. The CDR3 nucleotides are TGTGCCAGCAGCCCTACAACCCGCGACAGGGATACCCCAAAGGAGCAGTACTTC.

In nucleotides, the CDR3 is TGTGCCAGCAGTCTCGGGACAGGACGAGGCTATGGCTACACCTTC. Residues: CASSLGTGRGYGYTF. V is TRBV28 and J is TRBJ1-2; 8 bases map to TRBD1. The CDR3 has 15 amino acids. CDR1 is MDHEN and CDR2 is SYDVKM in the germline V gene. The V gene end was trimmed by 5 bases and the J gene end by 4 bases; junction bases not matched to a gene: 9.

The rearrangement uses TRBV18 and TRBJ1-4; D perhaps matches TRBD1 (5 bases). Germline V gene sequence: CDR1 KGHSH, CDR2 LQKENI. This CDR3 spans 14 amino acids. V gave up 3 bases and J gave up 7 bases, with 12 bases separating them. CDR3: CASSPRQNPEKLFF. The CDR3 DNA sequence: TGTGCCAGCTCACCCCGACAGAACCCTGAAAAACTGTTTTTT.

This sequence joins TRBV7-8 and TRBJ2-7, with no clear D. V gave up 4 bases and J gave up 5 bases, with 9 bases separating them. The CDR3 totals 12 residues. Germline V gene lookup returns CDR1 SGHVS and CDR2 FQNEAQ. CDR3: CASSSVQDEQYF. In DNA form, the CDR3 reads TGTGCCAGCAGCTCCGTCCAGGACGAGCAGTACTTC.

The chain combines TRBV4-1 with TRBJ2-7, with 7 bases identical to TRBD1. Unmatched junction bases numbered 6, after V lost 3 bases and J lost 7 bases. CDR1 is MGHRA and CDR2 is YSYEKL in the germline V gene. The CDR3 totals 13 residues. CDR3 in DNA: TGCGCCAGCAGCCAGGACAGGTTTCGGGAGCAGTACTTC. Translating gives CASSQDRFREQYF.

The chain links TRBV9 to TRBJ1-4; D may be TRBD1 (5 bases). The germline V gene encodes CDR1 SGDLS and CDR2 YYNGEE. With 3 bases removed from V and 0 bases from J, the gap between germline ends came to 15 bases. This CDR3 has 17 amino acids. The CDR3: CASSGPLGAPTNEKLFF. The DNA for the CDR3 is TGTGCCAGCAGCGGCCCCTTAGGGGCTCCAACTAATGAAAAACTGTTTTTT.

This chain connects TRBV30 to TRBJ1-5; 7 bases are a match to TRBD1. Germline loops: CDR1 GTSNPN, CDR2 SVGIG (reference sequence). There are 15 residues in the CDR3. Trimming at V came to 0 bases and at J to 0 bases, leaving 2 bases not matched to a gene. The CDR3 is CAWSVRDSSNQPQHF. As DNA, the CDR3 is TGTGCCTGGAGTGTACGGGACAGTAGCAATCAGCCCCAGCATTTT.

The CDR3: CASSEGTEGWYEQYF. The CDR3 bases are TGTGCCAGCAGTGAGGGGACAGAAGGGTGGTACGAGCAGTACTTC. This sequence joins TRBV6-1 and TRBJ2-7; 7 bases map to TRBD1. This CDR3 is built from 15 residues. Germline V gives CDR1 MNHNS, CDR2 SASEGT. The J segment lost 4 bases and the V segment lost 3 bases, leaving 9 bases of the junction unmatched.

This chain uses TRBV5-1 with TRBJ1-5, with D hard to call. Deletions cut 0 bases from V and 7 bases from J, with 8 bases between. The length of the CDR3 is 13 residues. Germline V gives CDR1 SGHRS, CDR2 YFSETQ. The CDR3 coding sequence is TGCGCCAGCAGCTTGGACCTAAACCAGCCCCAGCATTTT. Translating it yields CASSLDLNQPQHF.

This chain links TRBV6-1 with TRBJ2-5; 8 positions match TRBD1. In germline, CDR1 is MNHNS, CDR2 SASEGT. The CDR3 is 14 amino acids. Trimming cost V 6 bases and J 5 bases; bases outside gene matches: 8. DNA of the CDR3: TGTGCCAGCAGCAGTGGACAGGGTAGGGAGACCCAGTACTTC. Amino acid sequence: CASSSGQGRETQYF.

The gene calls are TRBV7-9 and TRBJ2-7; either TRBD1 or TRBD2 may supply D (7 bases each). This CDR3 is built from 13 residues. The germline CDR1 and CDR2 sequences are SEHNR and FQNEAQ (reference sequence). V shed 10 bases and J shed 3 bases, with 16 bases lying between them. CDR3 in amino acids: CAIRGEGIYEQYF. In nucleotides, the CDR3 is TGTGCCATCAGGGGGGAGGGGATCTACGAGCAGTACTTC.

This chain connects TRBV7-6 to TRBJ2-7; either TRBD1 or TRBD2 may fit D (5 bases each). Trimming left V 5 bases short and J 2 bases short, with 10 bases between. The CDR3 runs 13 residues. Germline CDR1 reads SGHVS; CDR2 reads FNYEAQ. CDR3 loop: CASSPGPTYEQYF. The CDR3 nucleotides read TGTGCCAGCAGCCCGGGACCCACCTACGAGCAGTACTTC. The full variable domain, rest sourced from reference TRBV7-6 and TRBJ2-7, is GAGVSQSPRYKVTKRGQDVALRCDPISGHVSLYWYRQALGQGPEFLTYFNYEAQQDKSGLPNDRFSAERPEGSISTLTIQRTEQRDSAMYRCASSPGPTYEQYFGPGTRLTVT.

The gene calls are TRBV7-9 and TRBJ2-2; D gene ambiguous. The V gene lost 5 bases and the J gene lost 1 base, with 5 bases spanning the gap. Germline CDR1 reads SEHNR; CDR2 reads FQNEAQ (reference sequence). The CDR3 sequence is 13 residues long. The CDR3 coding sequence is TGTGCCAGCAGCCCTGGGAACACCGGGGAGCTGTTTTTT. Protein sequence: CASSPGNTGELFF.

The genes are TRBV27 and TRBJ2-7; a weak D match, TRBD1 (6 bases). The germline V gene has CDR1 MNHEY and CDR2 SMNVEV (reference sequence). V dropped 6 bases and J dropped 2 bases, with 11 bases sitting between them. The CDR3 sequence is 13 residues long. The CDR3 region has the DNA TGTGCCAGCAGCCGGGACAAGGCCTACGAGCAGTACTTC. This sequence encodes CASSRDKAYEQYF.

The genes are TRBV29-1 and TRBJ1-5; D remains ambiguous. V lost 4 bases and J 0 bases, leaving 7 bases between the germline ends. CDR3 size: 13 residues. Germline V lookup: CDR1 SQVTM, CDR2 ANQGSEA. The CDR3 DNA sequence: TGCAGCGTTGCCGTAAATAGCAATCAGCCCCAGCATTTT. It yields the protein CSVAVNSNQPQHF.

This chain connects TRBV2 to TRBJ1-5; D call uncertain. Germline CDR1 SNHLY, CDR2 FYNNEI. The germline V and J ends were trimmed by 2 bases and 3 bases, with 8 bases remaining between them. This CDR3 is 14 amino acids long. The CDR3 spells CASSELQNNQPQHF. The CDR3 nucleotides are TGTGCCAGCAGTGAACTCCAGAACAATCAGCCCCAGCATTTT.

This chain joins TRBV5-6 and TRBJ2-2; D ambiguous. The CDR3 runs to 14 residues. V was trimmed by 1 base and J by 5 bases, leaving 9 bases between them. CDR1 SGHDT and CDR2 YYEEEE come from the germline V gene. The CDR3 DNA is TGTGCCAGCAGCTTGATGTCTGGGACCGGGGAGCTGTTTTTT. Protein sequence: CASSLMSGTGELFF.

CDR3 coding DNA: TGTGCCAGCAGCAGGGGGGAAAAACTGTTTTTT. Its protein product is CASSRGEKLFF. V is TRBV11-2 and J is TRBJ1-4, with D tentatively TRBD1 (6 bases). V was pared by 5 bases and J by 8 bases, with 6 bases between. Germline lookup yields CDR1 SGHAT and CDR2 FQNNGV. This CDR3 is built from 11 residues.

The chain couples TRBV9 to TRBJ2-7; the D is unclear. V was trimmed by 0 bases and J by 6 bases, leaving 7 bases between them. There are 12 residues in the CDR3. Germline V lookup: CDR1 SGDLS, CDR2 YYNGEE. Here the CDR3 DNA reads TGTGCCAGCAGCGTAGACGATATCGAGCAGTACTTC. Its translation: CASSVDDIEQYF. The variable domain in full, with the rest retrieved from reference TRBV9 and TRBJ2-7, is DSGVTQTPKHLITATGQRVTLRCSPRSGDLSVYWYQQSLDQGLQFLIQYYNGEERAKGNILERFSAQQFPDLHSELNLSSLELGDSALYFCASSVDDIEQYFGPGTRLTVT.

This chain uses TRBV5-6 with TRBJ1-3, with D possibly matching TRBD1 (5 bases). V dropped 3 bases and J dropped 11 bases, with 12 bases sitting between them. CDR1 is SGHDT and CDR2 is YYEEEE in the germline V gene. CDR3 size: 12 residues. The CDR3 DNA is TGTGCCAGCAGCTACTACGCGGGGCCCATATATTTT. Its protein product is CASSYYAGPIYF.

The chain employs TRBV4-2 and TRBJ2-7, with TRBD2 matching over 10 bases. The CDR3 spans 15 residues. Trimming at V came to 0 bases and at J to 3 bases, leaving 2 bases not matched to a gene. Germline V gene data show CDR1 as LGHNA and CDR2 as YNFKEQ. The CDR3 sequence: CASSQEPSGSYEQYF. In DNA, the CDR3 is TGTGCCAGCAGCCAAGAACCTAGCGGGAGCTACGAGCAGTACTTC.

A few counts support this clone. This chain connects TRBV25-1 to TRBJ1-1; the match to TRBD1 covers 8 bases. V lost 4 bases, J lost 6 bases, and 7 bases stayed unmatched. Per germline, CDR1 MGHDK and CDR2 SYGVNS. CDR3 length equals 14 residues. In DNA, the CDR3 is TGTGCCAGCAGTGGACAGGGGTATCTGGCTGAAGCTTTCTTT. This encodes CASSGQGYLAEAFF. Full variable domain (missing parts from reference TRBV25-1 and TRBJ1-1): EADIYQTPRYLVIGTGKKITLECSQTMGHDKMYWYQQDPGMELHLIHYSYGVNSTEKGDLSSESTVSRIRTEHFPLTLESARPSHTSQYLCASSGQGYLAEAFFGQGTRLTVV.

The chain has TRBV30 and TRBJ2-7; D is ambiguous. Per germline, CDR1 GTSNPN and CDR2 SVGIG (reference sequence). The CDR3 covers 13 residues. V lost 4 bases and J 3 bases, leaving 13 bases between the germline ends. This CDR3 reads CAWTVITDYEQYF. The CDR3 DNA is TGTGCCTGGACAGTGATTACGGACTACGAGCAGTACTTC. The variable domain in full, completed from reference TRBV30 and TRBJ2-7, reads SQTIHQWPATLVQPVGSPLSLECTVEGTSNPNLYWYRQAAGRGLQLLFYSVGIGQISSEVPQNLSASRPQDRQFILSSKKLLLSDSGFYLCAWTVITDYEQYFGPGTRLTVT.

In the case of this clone: A read error may account for a junction end that differs from germline. J is TRBJ2-7 and V is TRBV5-1; a possible D gene is TRBD2 (6 bases). Germline V gene lookup returns CDR1 SGHRS and CDR2 YFSETQ. There are 16 residues in the CDR3. The CDR3 nucleotides read TGCGCCAGCAGCCCCGCATGGGGGGAGAACTCCTACGAGCAGTATTTC. As protein: CASSPAWGENSYEQYF.

This chain connects TRBV5-1 to TRBJ2-1, with D tentatively TRBD2 (7 bases). In germline, CDR1 is SGHRS, CDR2 YFSETQ. The V gene lost 2 bases and the J gene lost 11 bases, with 17 bases spanning the gap. The CDR3 extends over 14 amino acids. The CDR3 spells CASSFEGGRNKQFF. The CDR3, as DNA: TGCGCCAGCAGCTTCGAGGGGGGGCGGAATAAGCAGTTCTTC.

This clone has a single count. The V call is TRBV6-5, the J call TRBJ1-4; D gene uncertain. Germline lookup yields CDR1 MNHEY and CDR2 SVGAGI. The CDR3 length is 14 residues. Trimming shortened V by 2 bases and J by 8 bases, and 12 bases separated the two germline ends. The CDR3 region is CASSYRRSIEKLFF. The CDR3 DNA is TGTGCCAGCAGTTACAGGAGGTCCATCGAAAAACTGTTTTTT.

The J gene is TRBJ1-1, the V gene TRBV5-1, with D possibly matching TRBD1 (6 bases). Trimming took off 3 bases at V and 5 bases at J, with 11 bases between the two ends. This CDR3 is built from 13 residues. Germline V gene data show CDR1 as SGHRS and CDR2 as YFSETQ. CDR3 protein: CASSSGEATEAFF. The DNA for the CDR3 is TGCGCCAGCAGCTCAGGGGAGGCGACTGAAGCTTTCTTT.

The chain employs TRBV2 and TRBJ2-1; TRBD1 aligns across 9 bases. This CDR3 has 15 amino acids. Per germline, CDR1 SNHLY and CDR2 FYNNEI. V was pared by 1 base and J by 7 bases, with 5 bases of the junction left unmatched. The CDR3: CASSEVGTGKNEQFF. DNA of the CDR3: TGTGCCAGCAGTGAAGTGGGGACAGGGAAGAATGAGCAGTTCTTC.

J is TRBJ1-1 and V is TRBV10-2, with a possible D match to TRBD1 (5 bases). V lost 6 bases and J lost 1, with 12 bases in between. Germline CDR1 is WSHSY and CDR2 is SAAADI. CDR3 length equals 14 residues. CDR3 coding DNA: TGCGCCAGCAGCAGAGGGACGGAGAACACTGAAGCTTTCTTT. Amino acids: CASSRGTENTEAFF.